This T cell receptor (beta chain) was sequenced for a study of cytomegalovirus exposure and HLA in healthy donors. Clones were read by immunoSEQ multiplex PCR, and TCRdb kept only the in-frame ones, dropping some. Seen here are approximately 280,000 clones, 88% observed once, and the top ten hold 0.92%. With respect to this clone: Its antigen is not identified.

Germline CDR1 is SGHRS and CDR2 is YFSETQ. Unmatched junction bases numbered 5, after V lost 1 base and J lost 3 bases. The CDR3 covers 15 residues. Study-wide points: TCR beta chains numbering some 160 were designated cytomegalovirus-associated. Later, an analysis found that TCR clusters from the first cohort tended to co-occur in the roughly 110 validation repertoires.

This receptor was identified in a woman aged 18-30 years in good health and CMV-seronegative. The J gene is TRBJ2-7, the V gene TRBV5-1, with TRBD2 matching 9 bases. The sequenced material came from PBMCs. The CDR3 protein is CASSLLASGDYEQYF. The CDR3 nucleotides are TGCGCCAGCAGCTTGTTGGCTAGCGGGGACTACGAGCAGTACTTC.